This entry features one T cell receptor (beta chain) sequence. Its antigen is unidentified. This CDR3 is also generated by other DNA sequences in the sample. The data were taken from a study of OX40 agonist ivuxolimab in advanced cancers. Background on the study: Patients were dosed with the agonistic anti-OX40 (CD134) antibody ivuxolimab. Prior therapy, whether anti-PD-1, anti-PD-L1 or anti-CTLA-4, was allowed, and approximately 40% had some.

Points from the study as a whole: Expanded clones were, on average, more numerous among CD8+ T cells than CD4+. Those patients achieving a partial response at 0.1-3.0 mg/kg showed among the lowest clonal expansion.

Sequencing used immunoSEQ multiplex PCR; TCRdb keeps in-frame clones, though not all of them. Found here are around 33,000 clones, approximately 88% of them singletons; the top ten hold about 12%. The sample here was CD4+ or CD8+ T cells sorted from blood, taken in a trial of the OX40 agonist ivuxolimab. This clonotype originated in an adult with an advanced solid tumor such as melanoma, head and neck, liver or kidney cancer.

CDR3 protein: CATSRDGGDYQPQHF. CDR3 nucleotides: TGTGCCACCAGCCGGGATGGAGGGGACTATCAGCCCCAGCATTTT. The V gene is TRBV15, the J gene TRBJ1-5; possibly TRBD1 for D (5 bases). Trimming stripped 5 bases from V and 5 bases from J, with 16 bases between. Germline CDR1 LNHNV, CDR2 YYDKDF (reference sequence). The CDR3 spans 15 residues.